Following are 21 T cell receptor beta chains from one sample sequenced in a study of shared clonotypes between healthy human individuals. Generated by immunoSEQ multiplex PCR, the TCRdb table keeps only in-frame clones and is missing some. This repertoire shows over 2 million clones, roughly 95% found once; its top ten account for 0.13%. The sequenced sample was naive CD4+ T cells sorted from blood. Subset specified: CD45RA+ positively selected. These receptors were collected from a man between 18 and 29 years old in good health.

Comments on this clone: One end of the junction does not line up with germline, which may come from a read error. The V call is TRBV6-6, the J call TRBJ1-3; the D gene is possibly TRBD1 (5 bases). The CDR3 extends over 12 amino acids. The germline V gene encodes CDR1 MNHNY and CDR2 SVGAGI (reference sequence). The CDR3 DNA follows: TGTGCCAGCAGCCCCCTGGCCGGGACCGCAGATTTT. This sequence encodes CASSPLAGTADF.

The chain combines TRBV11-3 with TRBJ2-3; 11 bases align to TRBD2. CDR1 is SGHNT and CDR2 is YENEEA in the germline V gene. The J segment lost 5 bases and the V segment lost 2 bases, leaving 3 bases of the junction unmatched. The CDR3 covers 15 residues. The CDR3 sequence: CASSLTSGRGDTQYF. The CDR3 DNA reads TGTGCCAGCAGCTTAACTAGCGGGAGAGGAGATACGCAGTATTTT.

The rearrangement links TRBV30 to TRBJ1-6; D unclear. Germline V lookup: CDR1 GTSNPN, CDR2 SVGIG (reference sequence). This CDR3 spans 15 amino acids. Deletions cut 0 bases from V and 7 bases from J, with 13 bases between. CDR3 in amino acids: CAWSVGIRVNSPLHF. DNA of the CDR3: TGTGCCTGGAGTGTAGGGATTCGAGTAAATTCACCCCTCCACTTT.

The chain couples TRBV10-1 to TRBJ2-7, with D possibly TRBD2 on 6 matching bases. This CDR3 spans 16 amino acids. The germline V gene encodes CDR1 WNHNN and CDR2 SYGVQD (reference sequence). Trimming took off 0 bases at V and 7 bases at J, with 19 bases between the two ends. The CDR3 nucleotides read TGCGCCAGCAGTGAGTCATTGGGAGGCAACGTACGTGAGCAGTACTTC. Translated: CASSESLGGNVREQYF.

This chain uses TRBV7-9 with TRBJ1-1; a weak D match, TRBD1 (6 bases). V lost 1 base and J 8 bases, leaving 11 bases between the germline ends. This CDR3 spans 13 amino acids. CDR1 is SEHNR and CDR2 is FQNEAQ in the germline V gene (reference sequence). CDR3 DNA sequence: TGTGCCAGCAGCTTAGGTACAGGGAAGGAAGCTTTCTTT. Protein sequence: CASSLGTGKEAFF.

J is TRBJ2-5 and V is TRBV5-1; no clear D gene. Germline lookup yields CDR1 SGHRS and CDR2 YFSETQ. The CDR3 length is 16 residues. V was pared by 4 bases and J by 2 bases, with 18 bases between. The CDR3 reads CASSPVGSSRQETQYF. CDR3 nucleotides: TGCGCCAGCAGCCCGGTGGGGTCCTCACGACAAGAGACCCAGTACTTC.

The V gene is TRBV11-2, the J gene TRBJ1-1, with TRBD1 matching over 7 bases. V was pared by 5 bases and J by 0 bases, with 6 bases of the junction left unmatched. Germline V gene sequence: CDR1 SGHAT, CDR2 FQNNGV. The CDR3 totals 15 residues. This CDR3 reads CASSPQGTVNTEAFF. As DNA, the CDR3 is TGTGCCAGCAGCCCCCAAGGGACAGTGAACACTGAAGCTTTCTTT.

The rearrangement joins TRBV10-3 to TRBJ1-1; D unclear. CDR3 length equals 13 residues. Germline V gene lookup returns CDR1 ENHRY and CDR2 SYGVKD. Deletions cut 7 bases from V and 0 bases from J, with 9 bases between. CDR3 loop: CAIKAEMNTEAFF. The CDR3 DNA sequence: TGTGCCATCAAAGCAGAGATGAACACTGAAGCTTTCTTT.

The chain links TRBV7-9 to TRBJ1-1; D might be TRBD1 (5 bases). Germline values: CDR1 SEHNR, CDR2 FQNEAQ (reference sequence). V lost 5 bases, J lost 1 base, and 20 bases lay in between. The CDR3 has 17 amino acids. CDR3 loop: CASSPWGRGSENTEAFF. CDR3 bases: TGTGCCAGCAGCCCTTGGGGAAGGGGATCGGAGAACACTGAAGCTTTCTTT.

The CDR3 DNA follows: TGTGCCGGGGGGGAGACAGGGCACGGGGAGCTGTTTTTT. Protein: CAGGETGHGELFF. The chain couples TRBV7-8 to TRBJ2-2; D assignment may be TRBD1 or TRBD2 (7 bases each). CDR1 is SGHVS and CDR2 is FQNEAQ in the germline V gene. V lost 11 bases and J 7 bases, leaving 17 bases between the germline ends. The CDR3 extends over 13 amino acids. Full variable domain (remainder filled in from reference TRBV7-8 and TRBJ2-2): GAGVSQSPRYKVAKRGQDVALRCDPISGHVSLFWYQQALGQGPEFLTYFQNEAQLDKSGLPSDRFFAERPEGSVSTLKIQRTQQEDSAVYLCAGGETGHGELFFGEGSRLTVL.

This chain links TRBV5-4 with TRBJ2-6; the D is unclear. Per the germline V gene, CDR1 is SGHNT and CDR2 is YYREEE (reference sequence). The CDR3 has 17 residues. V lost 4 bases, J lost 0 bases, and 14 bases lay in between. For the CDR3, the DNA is TGTGCCAGCAGCCTAGTAGTTAAAGCCTCTGGGGCCAACGTCCTGACTTTC. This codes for CASSLVVKASGANVLTF.

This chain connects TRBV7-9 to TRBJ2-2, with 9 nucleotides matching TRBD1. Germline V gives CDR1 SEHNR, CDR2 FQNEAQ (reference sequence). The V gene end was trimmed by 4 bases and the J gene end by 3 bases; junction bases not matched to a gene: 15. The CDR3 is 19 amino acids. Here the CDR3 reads CASSSTPGQGLVYTGELFF. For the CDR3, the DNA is TGTGCCAGCAGCTCGACCCCGGGACAGGGACTTGTCTACACCGGGGAGCTGTTTTTT. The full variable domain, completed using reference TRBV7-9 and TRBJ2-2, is DTGVSQNPRHKITKRGQNVTFRCDPISEHNRLYWYRQTLGQGPEFLTYFQNEAQLEKSRLLSDRFSAERPKGSFSTLEIQRTEQGDSAMYLCASSSTPGQGLVYTGELFFGEGSRLTVL.

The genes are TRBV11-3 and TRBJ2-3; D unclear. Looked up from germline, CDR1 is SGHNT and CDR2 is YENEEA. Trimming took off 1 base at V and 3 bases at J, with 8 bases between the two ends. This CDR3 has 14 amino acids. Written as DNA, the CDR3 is TGTGCCAGCAGCTTAGGGGCTGCAACAGATACGCAGTATTTT. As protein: CASSLGAATDTQYF.

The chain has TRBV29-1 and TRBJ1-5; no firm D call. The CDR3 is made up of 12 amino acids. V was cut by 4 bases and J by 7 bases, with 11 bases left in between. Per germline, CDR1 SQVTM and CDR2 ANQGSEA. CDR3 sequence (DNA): TGCAGCGTTGGTCAGGTAGACCAGCCCCAGCATTTT. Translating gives CSVGQVDQPQHF.

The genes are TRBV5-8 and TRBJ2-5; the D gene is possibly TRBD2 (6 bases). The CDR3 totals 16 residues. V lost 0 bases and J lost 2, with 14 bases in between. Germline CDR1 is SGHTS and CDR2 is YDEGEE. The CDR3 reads CASSLAGIGGQETQYF. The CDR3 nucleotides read TGTGCCAGCAGCTTGGCCGGGATCGGGGGACAAGAGACCCAGTACTTC.

The CDR3 spells CASSYRTGEDNNEQFF. DNA for the CDR3: TGTGCCAGCAGTTACCGGACAGGAGAGGACAACAATGAGCAGTTCTTC. The chain combines TRBV6-6 with TRBJ2-1; 7 bases match TRBD1. With V trimmed by 2 bases and J by 5 bases, 9 bases remained unmatched. Germline V gives CDR1 MNHNY, CDR2 SVGAGI (reference sequence). The CDR3 sequence is 16 residues long.

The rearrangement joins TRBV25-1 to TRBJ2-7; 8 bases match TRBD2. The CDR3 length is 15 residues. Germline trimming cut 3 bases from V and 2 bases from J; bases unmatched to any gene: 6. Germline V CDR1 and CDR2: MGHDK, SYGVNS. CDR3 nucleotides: TGTGCCAGCAGTGAGTCCTTAGCGGGGACCTACGAGCAGTACTTC. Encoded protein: CASSESLAGTYEQYF.

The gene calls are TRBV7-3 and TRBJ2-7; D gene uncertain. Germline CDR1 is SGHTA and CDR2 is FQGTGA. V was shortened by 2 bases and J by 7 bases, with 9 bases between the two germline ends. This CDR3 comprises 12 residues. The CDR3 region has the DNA TGTGCCAGCAGCTTAGTGGCTCGGGAGCAGTACTTC. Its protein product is CASSLVAREQYF.

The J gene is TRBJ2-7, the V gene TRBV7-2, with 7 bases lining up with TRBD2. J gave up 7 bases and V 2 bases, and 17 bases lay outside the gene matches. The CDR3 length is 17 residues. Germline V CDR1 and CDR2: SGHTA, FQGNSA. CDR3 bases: TGTGCCAGCAGCTTATTTGGTGGAGCGGGATCAGGCGCGGAGCAGTACTTC. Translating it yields CASSLFGGAGSGAEQYF.

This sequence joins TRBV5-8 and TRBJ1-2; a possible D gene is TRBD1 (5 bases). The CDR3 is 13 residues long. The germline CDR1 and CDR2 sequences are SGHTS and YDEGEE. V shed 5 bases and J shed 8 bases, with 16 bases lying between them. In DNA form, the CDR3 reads TGTGCCAGCAGGTCCCAGGGTCGTCGGGGCTACACCTTC. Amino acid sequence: CASRSQGRRGYTF.

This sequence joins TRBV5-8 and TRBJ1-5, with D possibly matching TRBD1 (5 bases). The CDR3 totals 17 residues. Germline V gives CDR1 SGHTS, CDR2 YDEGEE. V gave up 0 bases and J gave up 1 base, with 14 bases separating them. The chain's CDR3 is CASSLAKKGTSNQPQHF. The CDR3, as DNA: TGTGCCAGCAGCTTGGCCAAAAAGGGGACCAGCAATCAGCCCCAGCATTTT. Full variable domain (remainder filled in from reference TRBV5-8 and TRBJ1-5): EAGVTQSPTHLIKTRGQQATLRCSPISGHTSVYWYQQALGLGLQFLLWYDEGEERNRGNFPPRFSGRQFPNYSSELNVNALELEDSALYLCASSLAKKGTSNQPQHFGDGTRLSIL.